Presented here are 17 T cell receptor beta chains from one specimen sequenced in a study of blood T cell repertoires in COVID-19. Profiled with immunoSEQ multiplex PCR; TCRdb holds only in-frame clones, not every one. The data hold about 250,000 clones, with around 83% observed a single time. Sequenced sample: peripheral blood. Receptors were obtained from a man older than 75 with acute or convalescent COVID-19.

V and J are TRBV5-4 and TRBJ2-2; 13 bases match TRBD2. CDR1 is SGHNT, CDR2 YYREEE, per germline (reference sequence). V was clipped by 4 bases and J by 11 bases; unmatched bases: 8. The CDR3 sequence is 15 residues long. CDR3 nucleotide sequence: TGTGCCAGCAGCGCCGGACTAGCGGGAGTTGGAGAGCTGTTTTTT. Translation gives CASSAGLAGVGELFF.

The V gene is TRBV11-2, the J gene TRBJ1-5; D gene ambiguous. Germline CDR1 is SGHAT and CDR2 is FQNNGV. This CDR3 is 16 amino acids long. Trimming left V 0 bases short and J 3 bases short, with 12 bases between. CDR3 residues: CASSLDSGSYNQPQHF. The DNA for the CDR3 is TGTGCCAGCAGCTTAGATAGCGGAAGCTACAATCAGCCCCAGCATTTT.

The V and J genes are TRBV5-5 and TRBJ1-6; no firm D call. Per the germline V gene, CDR1 is SGHKS and CDR2 is YYEKEE (reference sequence). The CDR3 loop spans 16 amino acids. V lost 0 bases and J 7 bases, leaving 14 bases between the germline ends. The CDR3 loop is CASSLVLAGANSPLHF. The CDR3 nucleotides read TGTGCCAGCAGCTTGGTTCTCGCCGGTGCGAATTCACCCCTCCACTTT.

This clone has more than one count but fewer than ten. The chain recombines TRBV18 with TRBJ2-7; TRBD1 matches 10 bases. J was trimmed by 4 bases and V by 4 bases; bases with no gene match: 4. CDR1 and CDR2 from the germline V gene are KGHSH and LQKENI. The CDR3 runs to 14 residues. The CDR3 bases are TGTGCCAGCTCACTAGCGGGACAGGGGTACGAGCAGTACTTC. This sequence encodes CASSLAGQGYEQYF.

The chain uses TRBV5-1 and TRBJ2-1; possible D gene TRBD1, 5 bases. V lost 5 bases and J lost 0, with 15 bases in between. The CDR3 totals 16 residues. Germline CDR1 reads SGHRS; CDR2 reads YFSETQ. CDR3 DNA sequence: TGCGCCAGCAGTCCTTACAGGTCGAGCTCCTACAATGAGCAGTTCTTC. This gives the protein CASSPYRSSSYNEQFF.

Notes on this clone: The sample holds other DNA sequences that translate to the same CDR3. This sequence joins TRBV7-2 and TRBJ1-3, with TRBD1 as a possible D gene (5 bases). The germline V and J ends were trimmed by 2 bases and 0 bases, with 8 bases remaining between them. In germline, CDR1 is SGHTA, CDR2 FQGNSA. The CDR3 covers 15 residues. CDR3 amino acids: CASSLRGSSGNTIYF. The CDR3 nucleotides are TGTGCCAGCAGCTTACGGGGGAGCTCTGGAAACACCATATATTTT. Supplemented by reference TRBV7-2 and TRBJ1-3, the full variable domain reads GAGVSQSPSNKVTEKGKDVELRCDPISGHTALYWYRQSLGQGLEFLIYFQGNSAPDKSGLPSDRFSAERTGGSVSTLTIQRTQQEDSAVYLCASSLRGSSGNTIYFGEGSWLTVV.

The rearrangement joins TRBV6-4 to TRBJ1-2; perhaps TRBD1 as D (5 bases). CDR1 is MRHNA and CDR2 is SNTAGT in the germline V gene. Trimming pared 6 bases from V and 7 bases from J, leaving 15 bases between. The CDR3 contains 13 residues. The CDR3 sequence: CASRGQGPGGYTF. CDR3 in DNA: TGTGCCAGCAGAGGGCAGGGCCCTGGTGGCTACACCTTC.

This clone was counted only a few times. The rearrangement joins TRBV11-2 to TRBJ2-7; possible D gene TRBD1, 7 bases. The V end lost 4 bases, the J end lost 2 bases, and 18 bases lay between the germline ends. Germline V gene data show CDR1 as SGHAT and CDR2 as FQNNGV. The CDR3 totals 16 residues. CDR3 coding DNA: TGTGCCAGCAGCTGGGGAACAGGGGAGGTCCCCTACGAGCAGTACTTC. This encodes CASSWGTGEVPYEQYF.

The chain is built from TRBV19 and TRBJ1-5, with a possible D match to TRBD1 (5 bases). The CDR3 runs to 13 residues. Trimming took off 8 bases at V and 5 bases at J, with 13 bases between the two ends. Germline-derived CDR1 and CDR2 are LNHDA and SQIVND (reference sequence). CDR3 sequence (DNA): TGTGCCAGTGGCGACAGCACCGATCAGCCCCAGCATTTT. It is translated as CASGDSTDQPQHF.

The chain links TRBV5-1 to TRBJ1-6; tentative D call: TRBD1 (5 bases). Trimming removed 0 bases from V and 8 bases from J, with 6 bases in between. Germline V lookup: CDR1 SGHRS, CDR2 YFSETQ. This CDR3 contains 13 residues. CDR3: CASSLARDSPLHF. CDR3 nucleotide sequence: TGCGCCAGCAGCTTGGCCAGGGATTCACCCCTCCACTTT.

The rearrangement uses TRBV12-3 or TRBV12-4 and TRBJ2-1, with D possibly matching TRBD2 (5 bases). V shed 10 bases and J shed 5 bases, with 12 bases lying between them. This CDR3 spans 12 amino acids. This chain's CDR3 is CATEGANNEQFF. DNA of the CDR3: TGTGCCACCGAGGGAGCCAACAATGAGCAGTTCTTC.

The chain is built from TRBV11-1 and TRBJ2-2; 11 bases align to TRBD1. Per germline, CDR1 SGHAT and CDR2 FQDESV (reference sequence). The length of the CDR3 is 15 residues. J gave up 7 bases and V 6 bases, and 7 bases lay outside the gene matches. CDR3 loop: CASRVDRGRDGELFF. DNA for the CDR3: TGTGCCAGCAGAGTGGACAGGGGGCGCGACGGGGAGCTGTTTTTT. Full variable domain (missing parts from reference TRBV11-1 and TRBJ2-2): EAEVAQSPRYKITEKSQAVAFWCDPISGHATLYWYRQILGQGPELLVQFQDESVVDDSQLPKDRFSAERLKGVDSTLKIQPAELGDSAMYLCASRVDRGRDGELFFGEGSRLTVL.

V and J are TRBV2 and TRBJ2-5; TRBD1 might be the D (7 bases). CDR1 SNHLY and CDR2 FYNNEI come from the germline V gene. V was clipped by 6 bases and J by 5 bases, with 13 bases between them. This CDR3 spans 13 amino acids. Here the CDR3 DNA reads TGTGCCAGCAGAACAGGGGAGGTCGAGACCCAGTACTTC. Its protein is CASRTGEVETQYF.

The V and J genes are TRBV18 and TRBJ2-1, with 13 positions matching TRBD2. The CDR3 totals 15 residues. V shed 6 bases, J shed 5 bases, and the junction held 4 bases outside the gene matches. From germline, CDR1 is KGHSH and CDR2 LQKENI. Here the CDR3 reads CASSPGLAGDNEQFF. CDR3 nucleotide sequence: TGTGCCAGCTCGCCCGGACTAGCGGGGGACAATGAGCAGTTCTTC.

The V call is TRBV27, the J call TRBJ1-1; D gene uncertain. The CDR3 has 13 amino acids. Germline CDR1 and CDR2: MNHEY and SMNVEV (reference sequence). V shed 3 bases and J shed 1 base, with 6 bases lying between them. The CDR3 nucleotides read TGTGCCAGCAGTTTTGTCCGGAACACTGAAGCTTTCTTT. Translated, it gives CASSFVRNTEAFF.

The chain is built from TRBV27 and TRBJ1-3, with D unresolved. The CDR3 length is 14 residues. Trimming stripped 5 bases from V and 2 bases from J, with 10 bases between. Germline V CDR1 and CDR2: MNHEY, SMNVEV (reference sequence). The chain's CDR3 is CASSAREAGNTIYF. In nucleotides, the CDR3 is TGTGCCAGCAGTGCCCGGGAGGCTGGAAACACCATATATTTT.

There are a few counts of this clone. J is TRBJ1-5 and V is TRBV27; weak D call: TRBD1 (5 bases). This CDR3 is 16 amino acids long. The V and J ends lost 2 bases and 0 bases respectively, with 11 bases between them. CDR1 and CDR2 (germline): MNHEY, SMNVEV (reference sequence). The DNA of the CDR3 is TGTGCCAGCAGTTTAAAAGGGGCCCTTAGCAATCAGCCCCAGCATTTT. The encoded protein is CASSLKGALSNQPQHF.